This entry features one T cell receptor (beta chain) sequence. What it recognizes is unknown. The CDR3 runs to 14 residues. Germline loops: CDR1 DFQATT, CDR2 SNEGSKA (reference sequence). The V end was cut by 2 bases, the J end by 0 bases, with 8 bases between. These data belong to a study of response to subunit inactivated influenza vaccine. Overall study results and limits: Every seasonal influenza vaccination brings in few new T cells, the authors suggested.

TCRdb fed the RT-PCR reads into MiXCR, producing one record per CDR3 protein. The sample contains just over 300,000 distinct CDR3 sequences, 20% to 25% of which appear only once. The clonotype was recovered from a man between 50 and 75 years old who received an inactivated influenza vaccine. The rearrangement links TRBV20-1 to TRBJ1-5, with D perhaps TRBD1 (5 bases). Material: PBMCs from blood, obtained roughly 20 months after vaccination. CDR3 sequence (DNA): TGCAGTGCTAGACAGGGAAATAGCAATCAGCCCCAGCATTTT. Its protein is CSARQGNSNQPQHF.